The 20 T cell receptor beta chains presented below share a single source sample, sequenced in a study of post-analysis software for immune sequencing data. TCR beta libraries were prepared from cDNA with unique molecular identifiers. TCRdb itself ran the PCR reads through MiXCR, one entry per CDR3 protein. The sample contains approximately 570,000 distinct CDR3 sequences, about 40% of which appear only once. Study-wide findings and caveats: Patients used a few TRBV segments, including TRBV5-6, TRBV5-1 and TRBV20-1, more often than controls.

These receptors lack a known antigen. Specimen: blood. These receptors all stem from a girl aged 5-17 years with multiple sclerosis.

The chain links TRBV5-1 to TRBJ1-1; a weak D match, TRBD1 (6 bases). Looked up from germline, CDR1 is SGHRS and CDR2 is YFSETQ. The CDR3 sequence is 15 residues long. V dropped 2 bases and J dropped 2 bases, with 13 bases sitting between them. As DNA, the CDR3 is TGCGCCAGCAGCTTCGCCCAGGACAGCAACACTGAAGCTTTCTTT. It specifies CASSFAQDSNTEAFF. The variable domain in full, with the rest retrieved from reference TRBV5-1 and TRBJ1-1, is KAGVTQTPRYLIKTRGQQVTLSCSPISGHRSVSWYQQTPGQGLQFLFEYFSETQRNKGNFPGRFSGRQFSNSRSEMNVSTLELGDSALYLCASSFAQDSNTEAFFGQGTRLTVV.

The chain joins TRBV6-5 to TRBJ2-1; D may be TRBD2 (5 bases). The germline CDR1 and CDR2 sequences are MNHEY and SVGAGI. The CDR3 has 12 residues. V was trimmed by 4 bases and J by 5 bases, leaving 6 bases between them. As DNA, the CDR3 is TGTGCCAGCAGTTCCGGGGACAATGAGCAGTTCTTC. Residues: CASSSGDNEQFF.

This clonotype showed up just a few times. CDR3: CASSQDLTGIRTYEQYF. The CDR3 DNA sequence: TGCGCCAGCAGCCAAGATCTAACTGGAATCCGAACCTACGAGCAGTACTTC. The gene calls are TRBV4-1 and TRBJ2-7; D not certain. The CDR3 is made up of 17 amino acids. Trimming pared 0 bases from V and 2 bases from J, leaving 17 bases between. Germline-derived CDR1 and CDR2 are MGHRA and YSYEKL.

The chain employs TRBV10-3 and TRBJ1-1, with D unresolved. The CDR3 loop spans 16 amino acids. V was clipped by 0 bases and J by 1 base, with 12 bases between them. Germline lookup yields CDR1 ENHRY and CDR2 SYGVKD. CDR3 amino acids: CAISESLGRKNTEAFF. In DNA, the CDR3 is TGTGCCATCAGTGAGTCGTTGGGCAGAAAGAACACTGAAGCTTTCTTT.

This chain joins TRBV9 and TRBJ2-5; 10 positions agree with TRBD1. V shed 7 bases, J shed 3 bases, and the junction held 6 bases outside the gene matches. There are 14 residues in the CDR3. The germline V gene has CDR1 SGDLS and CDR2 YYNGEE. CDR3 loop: CASGKGTGEETQYF. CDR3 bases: TGTGCCAGCGGAAAGGGGACAGGGGAAGAGACCCAGTACTTC.

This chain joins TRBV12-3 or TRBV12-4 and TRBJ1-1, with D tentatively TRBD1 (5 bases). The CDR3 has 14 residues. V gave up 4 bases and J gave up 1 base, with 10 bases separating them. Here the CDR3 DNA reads TGTGCCAGCAGTTCGCCCCAGGGGAACACTGAAGCTTTCTTT. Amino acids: CASSSPQGNTEAFF.

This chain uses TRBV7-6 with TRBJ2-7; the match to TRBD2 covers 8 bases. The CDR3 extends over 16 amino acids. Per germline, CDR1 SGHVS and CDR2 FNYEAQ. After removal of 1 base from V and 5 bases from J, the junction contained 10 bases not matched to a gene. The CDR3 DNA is TGTGCCAGCAGCTTAGGGACGGGGGGGCTGGCTAACGAGCAGTACTTC. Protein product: CASSLGTGGLANEQYF.

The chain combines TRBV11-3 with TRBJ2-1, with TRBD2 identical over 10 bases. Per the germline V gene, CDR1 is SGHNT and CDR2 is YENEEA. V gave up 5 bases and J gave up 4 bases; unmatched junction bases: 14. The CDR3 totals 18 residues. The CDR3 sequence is CASSPAAASGSRYNEQFF. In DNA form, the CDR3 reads TGTGCCAGCAGCCCTGCGGCGGCTAGCGGGAGTAGATACAATGAGCAGTTCTTC.

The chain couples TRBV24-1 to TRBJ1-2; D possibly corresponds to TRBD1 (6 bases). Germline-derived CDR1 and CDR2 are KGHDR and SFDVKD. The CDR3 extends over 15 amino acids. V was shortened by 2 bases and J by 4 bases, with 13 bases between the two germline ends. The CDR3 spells CATSDSGGSGYGYTF. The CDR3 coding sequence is TGTGCCACCAGTGATTCCGGGGGCTCCGGCTATGGCTACACCTTC.

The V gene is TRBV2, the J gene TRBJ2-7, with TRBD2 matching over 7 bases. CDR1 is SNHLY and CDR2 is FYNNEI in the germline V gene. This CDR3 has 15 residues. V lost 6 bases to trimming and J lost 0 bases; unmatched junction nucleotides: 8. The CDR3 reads CASRDPGLHSYEQYF. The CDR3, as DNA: TGTGCCAGCAGGGATCCGGGACTACACTCCTACGAGCAGTACTTC.

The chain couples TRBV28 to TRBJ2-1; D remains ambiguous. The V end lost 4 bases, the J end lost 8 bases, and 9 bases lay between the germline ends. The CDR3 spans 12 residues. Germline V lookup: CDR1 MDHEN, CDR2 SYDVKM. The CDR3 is CASSSARDEQFF. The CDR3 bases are TGTGCCAGCAGTTCCGCCCGGGATGAGCAGTTCTTC.

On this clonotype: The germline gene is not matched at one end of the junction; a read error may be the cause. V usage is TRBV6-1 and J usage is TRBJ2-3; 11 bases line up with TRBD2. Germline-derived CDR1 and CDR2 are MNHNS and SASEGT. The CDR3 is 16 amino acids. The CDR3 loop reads CANSVLAGGNTDTQYF. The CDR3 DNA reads TGTGCCAACAGTGTGCTAGCGGGAGGTAACACAGATACGCAGTATTTT.

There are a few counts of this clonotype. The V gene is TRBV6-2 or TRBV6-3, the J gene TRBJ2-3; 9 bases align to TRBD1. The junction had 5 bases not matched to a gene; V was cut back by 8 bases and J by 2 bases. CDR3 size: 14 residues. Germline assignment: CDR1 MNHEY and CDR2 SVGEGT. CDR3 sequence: CASRGTGSTDTQYF. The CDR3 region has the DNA TGTGCCAGCCGCGGGACAGGGTCCACAGATACGCAGTATTTT.

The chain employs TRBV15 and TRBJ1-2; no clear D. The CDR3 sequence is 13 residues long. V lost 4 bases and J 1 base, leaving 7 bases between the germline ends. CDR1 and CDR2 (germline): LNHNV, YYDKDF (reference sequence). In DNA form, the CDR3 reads TGTGCCACCAGCACGGAAAATAACTATGGCTACACCTTC. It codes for CATSTENNYGYTF.

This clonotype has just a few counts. The DNA for the CDR3 is TGTGCCAGCAGTTACAACAGGGGAGATGGCTACACCTTC. Amino acid sequence: CASSYNRGDGYTF. The chain links TRBV6-5 to TRBJ1-2; 7 positions agree with TRBD1. Germline CDR1 reads MNHEY; CDR2 reads SVGAGI. The CDR3 spans 13 residues. V shed 2 bases and J 6 bases; nucleotides not matched to a gene: 3.

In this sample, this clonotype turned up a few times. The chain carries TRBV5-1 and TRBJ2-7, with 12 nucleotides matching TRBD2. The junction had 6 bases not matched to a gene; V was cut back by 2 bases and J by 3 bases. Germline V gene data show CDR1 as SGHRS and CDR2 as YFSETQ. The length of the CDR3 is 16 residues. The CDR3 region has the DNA TGCGCCAGCAGCTTCTCTAGCGGGGGGGGTGGCTACGAGCAGTACTTC. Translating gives CASSFSSGGGGYEQYF.

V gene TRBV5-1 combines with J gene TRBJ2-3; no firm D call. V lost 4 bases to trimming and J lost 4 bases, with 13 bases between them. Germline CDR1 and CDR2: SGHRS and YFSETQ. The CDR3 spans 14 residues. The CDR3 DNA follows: TGCGCCAGCAGCGCCCGGTCTGGCGCAGATACGCAGTATTTT. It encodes CASSARSGADTQYF. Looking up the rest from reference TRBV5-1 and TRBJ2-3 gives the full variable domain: KAGVTQTPRYLIKTRGQQVTLSCSPISGHRSVSWYQQTPGQGLQFLFEYFSETQRNKGNFPGRFSGRQFSNSRSEMNVSTLELGDSALYLCASSARSGADTQYFGPGTRLTVL.

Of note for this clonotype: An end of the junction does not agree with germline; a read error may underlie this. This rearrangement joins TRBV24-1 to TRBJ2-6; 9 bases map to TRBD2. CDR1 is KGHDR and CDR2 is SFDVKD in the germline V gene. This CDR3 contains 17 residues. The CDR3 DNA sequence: TGTGCCACCAGTGAGGGTAGCGGGAGTTCGGGGGCCAGCGTCCTGACTTTC. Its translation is CATSEGSGSSGASVLTF.

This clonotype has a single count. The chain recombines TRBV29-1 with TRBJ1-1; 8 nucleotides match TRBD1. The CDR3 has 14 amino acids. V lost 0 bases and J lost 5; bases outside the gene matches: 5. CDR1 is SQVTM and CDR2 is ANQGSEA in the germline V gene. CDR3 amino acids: CSVEDSRGQTEAFF. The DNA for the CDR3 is TGCAGCGTTGAAGATTCCAGGGGGCAAACTGAAGCTTTCTTT.

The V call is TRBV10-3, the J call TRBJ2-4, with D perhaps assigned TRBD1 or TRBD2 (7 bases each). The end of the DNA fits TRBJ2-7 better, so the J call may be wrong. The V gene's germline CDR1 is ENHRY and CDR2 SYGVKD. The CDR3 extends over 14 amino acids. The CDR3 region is CAISDAGGVYEQYF. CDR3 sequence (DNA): TGTGCCATCAGTGATGCAGGGGGGGTTTACGAGCAGTACTTC.